A single sample is the source of the 16 T cell receptor beta chains below, sequenced in a study of blood T cell repertoires in COVID-19. Measured with immunoSEQ multiplex PCR; TCRdb has only the in-frame clones, and not every one. The sample contains 200,000 to 300,000 clones, more than 75% of which appear only once. The sequenced sample was peripheral blood. The receptors here all came from a woman aged 55-69 years with COVID-19, enrolled during active disease.

The rearrangement joins TRBV27 to TRBJ2-3; D remains unclear. V was shortened by 1 base and J by 0 bases, with 11 bases between the two germline ends. In germline, CDR1 is MNHEY, CDR2 SMNVEV (reference sequence). The CDR3 has 16 amino acids. The chain's CDR3 is CASSLYLGLSTDTQYF. As DNA, the CDR3 is TGTGCCAGCAGTTTATATCTAGGCCTAAGCACAGATACGCAGTATTTT.

This chain joins TRBV6-5 and TRBJ1-1, with TRBD1 matching 7 bases. V gave up 6 bases and J gave up 1 base; unmatched junction bases: 5. CDR3 size: 14 residues. Germline V lookup: CDR1 MNHEY, CDR2 SVGAGI. The CDR3 sequence: CASRGDSQNTEAFF. The DNA for the CDR3 is TGTGCCAGCAGGGGGGACAGCCAGAACACTGAAGCTTTCTTT.

The chain has TRBV5-1 and TRBJ2-2; TRBD1 might be the D (6 bases). The CDR3 covers 15 residues. Germline V gene lookup returns CDR1 SGHRS and CDR2 YFSETQ. V was cut by 4 bases and J by 2 bases, with 12 bases left in between. The CDR3: CASSLMDSNTGELFF. CDR3 nucleotides: TGCGCCAGCAGCCTCATGGACAGTAACACCGGGGAGCTGTTTTTT.

The chain joins TRBV28 to TRBJ2-1, with 12 bases aligning to TRBD2. With 3 bases clipped from V and 7 bases from J, the junction kept 4 bases outside the gene matches. The germline V gene encodes CDR1 MDHEN and CDR2 SYDVKM. This CDR3 is built from 15 residues. CDR3 nucleotides: TGTGCCAGCAGTTTTCTAGCGGGAGGGAAAAATGAGCAGTTCTTC. Translating gives CASSFLAGGKNEQFF.

This rearrangement joins TRBV7-9 to TRBJ2-7, with 8 bases identical to TRBD1. V lost 5 bases and J lost 2; bases outside the gene matches: 8. Germline CDR1 is SEHNR and CDR2 is FQNEAQ (reference sequence). This CDR3 region has 15 residues. The CDR3 coding sequence is TGTGCCAGCAGCCTCAACAGGGGGATCCCCTACGAGCAGTACTTC. It specifies CASSLNRGIPYEQYF. The variable domain in full, completed from reference TRBV7-9 and TRBJ2-7, reads DTGVSQNPRHKITKRGQNVTFRCDPISEHNRLYWYRQTLGQGPEFLTYFQNEAQLEKSRLLSDRFSAERPKGSFSTLEIQRTEQGDSAMYLCASSLNRGIPYEQYFGPGTRLTVT.

This clone showed up just once. The chain carries TRBV4-1 and TRBJ2-7; TRBD2 agrees at 12 bases. V gave up 2 bases and J gave up 5 bases; unmatched junction bases: 4. Germline-derived CDR1 and CDR2 are MGHRA and YSYEKL. The CDR3 runs 15 residues. CDR3 coding DNA: TGCGCCAGCAGCCAACAGACTAGCGGGAGCGACGAGCAGTACTTC. Its protein is CASSQQTSGSDEQYF.

This chain joins TRBV28 and TRBJ2-7; perhaps TRBD2 as D (5 bases). This CDR3 spans 14 amino acids. Germline assignment: CDR1 MDHEN and CDR2 SYDVKM. V was clipped by 4 bases and J by 0 bases, with 10 bases between them. The CDR3 DNA follows: TGTGCCAGCAGTTCCTATCGGGGCTCCTACGAGCAGTACTTC. Residues: CASSSYRGSYEQYF.

This clone has just a few counts. J is TRBJ2-7 and V is TRBV3-1 (or the pseudogene TRBV3-2), with D possibly matching TRBD2 (7 bases). Per the germline V gene, CDR1 is LGHDT and CDR2 is YNNKEL (reference sequence). Trimming cost V 4 bases and J 4 bases, with 17 bases left between them. The CDR3 spans 15 residues. The CDR3 loop reads CASSPSGKRGYEQYF. In DNA, the CDR3 is TGTGCCAGCAGCCCAAGCGGGAAAAGGGGGTACGAGCAGTACTTC.

In its sample, this clone was seen many times. The gene calls are TRBV2 and TRBJ2-3, with TRBD2 matching over 9 bases. From germline, CDR1 is SNHLY and CDR2 FYNNEI. V gave up 7 bases and J gave up 1 base; unmatched junction bases: 6. The CDR3 totals 15 residues. CDR3 in amino acids: CASTLGLAGTDTQYF. The CDR3 coding sequence is TGTGCCAGCACCCTGGGACTAGCAGGCACAGATACGCAGTATTTT.

The CDR3 sequence: CASSSLAVSGNTIYF. CDR3 sequence (DNA): TGTGCCAGCAGTTCCCTCGCAGTCTCTGGAAACACCATATATTTT. V and J are TRBV6-5 and TRBJ1-3; no clear D gene. The germline V and J ends were trimmed by 4 bases and 0 bases, with 10 bases remaining between them. This CDR3 spans 15 amino acids. Germline-derived CDR1 and CDR2 are MNHEY and SVGAGI.

The V and J genes are TRBV12-2 and TRBJ2-4; the listed D gene, TRBD1, was not tested against the DNA. TRBV12-2 is a pseudogene segment. The CDR3 sequence is 15 residues long. CDR3 nucleotides: TGTGCAAGTCGCTTGATGACAGGGGACGTGGACATTCAGTACTTC. It is translated as CASRLMTGDVDIQYF.

In the case of this clone: The identical CDR3 is also encoded by other nucleotide sequences in the sample. The CDR3: CASSLFSGANVLTF. CDR3 bases: TGTGCCAGCAGTTTATTTTCAGGGGCCAACGTCCTGACTTTC. The chain combines TRBV27 with TRBJ2-6; unclear D gene. From germline, CDR1 is MNHEY and CDR2 SMNVEV (reference sequence). This CDR3 is 14 amino acids long. Between the trimmed V and J ends, which lost 1 base and 4 bases, there was a span of 5 bases.

The rearrangement uses TRBV6-6 and TRBJ1-3; D gene ambiguous. The V gene lost 4 bases and the J gene lost 4 bases, with 11 bases spanning the gap. Germline lookup yields CDR1 MNHNY and CDR2 SVGAGI (reference sequence). The CDR3 is 14 amino acids. The CDR3 sequence: CASSLRAIGNTIYF. Written as DNA, the CDR3 is TGTGCCAGCAGTTTGAGGGCGATCGGAAACACCATATATTTT.

The rearrangement links TRBV30 to TRBJ1-5, with D tentatively TRBD1 (5 bases). Germline V gene data show CDR1 as GTSNPN and CDR2 as SVGIG (reference sequence). The CDR3 contains 14 residues. The V end lost 4 bases, the J end lost 5 bases, and 15 bases lay between the germline ends. Written as DNA, the CDR3 is TGTGCCTGGACCTATACGGGGGTTTATCAGCCCCAGCATTTT. Its protein is CAWTYTGVYQPQHF.

Only one count was recorded for this clone. The V gene is TRBV28, the J gene TRBJ2-3, with TRBD1 identical over 9 bases. This CDR3 region has 17 residues. The germline gives CDR1 MDHEN, CDR2 SYDVKM. Losses at the gene ends were 6 bases for V and 4 bases for J; bases not matched to a gene: 14. The CDR3 nucleotides are TGTGCCAGCAGGTCCCCACGGGACAGGGTACTTTCAGATACGCAGTATTTT. It is translated as CASRSPRDRVLSDTQYF.

The J gene is TRBJ2-7, the V gene TRBV19; the D gene is possibly TRBD1 (5 bases). V gave up 7 bases and J gave up 6 bases, with 13 bases separating them. The V gene's germline CDR1 is LNHDA and CDR2 SQIVND (reference sequence). This CDR3 region has 12 residues. CDR3 amino acids: CASIGRAGEQYF. In DNA form, the CDR3 reads TGTGCCAGTATAGGCAGGGCAGGCGAGCAGTACTTC.